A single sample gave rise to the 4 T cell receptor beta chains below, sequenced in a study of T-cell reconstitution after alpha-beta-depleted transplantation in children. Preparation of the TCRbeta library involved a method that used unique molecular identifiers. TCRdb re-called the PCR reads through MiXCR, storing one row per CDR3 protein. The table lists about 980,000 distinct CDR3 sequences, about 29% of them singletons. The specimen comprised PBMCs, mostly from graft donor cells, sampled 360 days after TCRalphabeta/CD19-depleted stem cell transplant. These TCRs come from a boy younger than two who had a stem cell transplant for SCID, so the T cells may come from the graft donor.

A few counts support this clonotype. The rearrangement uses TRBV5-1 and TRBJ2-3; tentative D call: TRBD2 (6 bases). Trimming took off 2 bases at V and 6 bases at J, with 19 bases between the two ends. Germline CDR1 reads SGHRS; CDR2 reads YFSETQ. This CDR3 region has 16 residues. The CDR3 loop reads CASSLSIASVMDTQYF. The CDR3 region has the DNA TGCGCCAGCAGCTTATCCATAGCTAGCGTGATGGATACGCAGTATTTT.

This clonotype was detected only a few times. CDR3 sequence: CSAPAIENSDTQYF. CDR3 in DNA: TGCAGTGCCCCCGCGATAGAGAATTCGGATACGCAGTATTTT. This rearrangement joins TRBV20-1 to TRBJ2-3; D is unclear. The germline V and J ends were trimmed by 6 bases and 6 bases, with 19 bases remaining between them. CDR3 length: 14 amino acids. Germline loops: CDR1 DFQATT, CDR2 SNEGSKA (reference sequence).

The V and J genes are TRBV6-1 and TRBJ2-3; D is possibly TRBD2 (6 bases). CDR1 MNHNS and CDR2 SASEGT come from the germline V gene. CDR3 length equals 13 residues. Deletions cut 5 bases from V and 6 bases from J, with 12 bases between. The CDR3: CASSRGSEDTQYF. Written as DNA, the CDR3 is TGTGCCAGCAGTCGGGGGTCGGAGGATACGCAGTATTTT.

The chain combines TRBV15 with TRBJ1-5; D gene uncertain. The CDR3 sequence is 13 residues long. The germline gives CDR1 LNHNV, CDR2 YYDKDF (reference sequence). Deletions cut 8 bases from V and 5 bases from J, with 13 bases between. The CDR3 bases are TGTGCCACCGCCTCGGACGGATATCAGCCCCAGCATTTT. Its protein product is CATASDGYQPQHF.